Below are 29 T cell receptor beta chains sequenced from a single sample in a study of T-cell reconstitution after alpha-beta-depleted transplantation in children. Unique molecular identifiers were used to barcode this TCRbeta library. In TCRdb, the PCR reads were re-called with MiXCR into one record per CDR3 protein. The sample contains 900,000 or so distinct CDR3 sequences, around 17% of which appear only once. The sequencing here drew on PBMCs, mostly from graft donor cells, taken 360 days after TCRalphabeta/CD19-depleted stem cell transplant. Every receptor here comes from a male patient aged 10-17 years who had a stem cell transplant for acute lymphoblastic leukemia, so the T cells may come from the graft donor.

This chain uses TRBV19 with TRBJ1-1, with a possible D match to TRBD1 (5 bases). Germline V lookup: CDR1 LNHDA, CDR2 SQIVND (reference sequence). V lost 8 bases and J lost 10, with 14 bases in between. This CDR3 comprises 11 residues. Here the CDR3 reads CASGHQRTAFF. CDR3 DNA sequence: TGTGCCAGTGGACATCAGCGTACAGCTTTCTTT. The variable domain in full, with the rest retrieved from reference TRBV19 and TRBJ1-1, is DGGITQSPKYLFRKEGQNVTLSCEQNLNHDAMYWYRQDPGQGLRLIYYSQIVNDFQKGDIAEGYSVSREKKESFPLTVTSAQKNPTAFYLCASGHQRTAFFGQGTRLTVV.

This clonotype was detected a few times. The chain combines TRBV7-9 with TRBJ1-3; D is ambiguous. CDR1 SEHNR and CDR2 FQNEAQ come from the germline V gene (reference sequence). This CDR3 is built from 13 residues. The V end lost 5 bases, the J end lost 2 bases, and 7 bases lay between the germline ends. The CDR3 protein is CASSLNTGNTIYF. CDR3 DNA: TGTGCCAGCAGCCTCAACACTGGAAACACCATATATTTT. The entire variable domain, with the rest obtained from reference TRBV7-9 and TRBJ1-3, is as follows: DTGVSQNPRHKITKRGQNVTFRCDPISEHNRLYWYRQTLGQGPEFLTYFQNEAQLEKSRLLSDRFSAERPKGSFSTLEIQRTEQGDSAMYLCASSLNTGNTIYFGEGSWLTVV.

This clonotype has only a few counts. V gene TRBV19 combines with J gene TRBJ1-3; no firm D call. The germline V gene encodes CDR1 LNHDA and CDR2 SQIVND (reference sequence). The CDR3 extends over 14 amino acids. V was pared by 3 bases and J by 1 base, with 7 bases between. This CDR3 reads CASSMGQSGNTIYF. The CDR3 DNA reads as TGTGCCAGTAGTATGGGCCAGTCTGGAAACACCATATATTTT.

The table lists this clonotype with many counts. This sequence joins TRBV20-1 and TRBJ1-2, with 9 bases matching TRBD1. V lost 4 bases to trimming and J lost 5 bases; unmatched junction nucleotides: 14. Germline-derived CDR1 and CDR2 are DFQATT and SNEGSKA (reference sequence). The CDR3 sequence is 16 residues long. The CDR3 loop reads CSAISASGDRVYGYTF. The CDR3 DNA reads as TGCAGTGCTATATCGGCGTCGGGGGACAGGGTTTATGGCTACACCTTC.

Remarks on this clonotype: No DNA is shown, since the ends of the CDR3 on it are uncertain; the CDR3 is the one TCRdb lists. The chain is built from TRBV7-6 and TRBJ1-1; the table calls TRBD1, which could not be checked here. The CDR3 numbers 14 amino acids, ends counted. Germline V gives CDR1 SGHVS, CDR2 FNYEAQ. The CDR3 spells CASSLGGGTLKLSF.

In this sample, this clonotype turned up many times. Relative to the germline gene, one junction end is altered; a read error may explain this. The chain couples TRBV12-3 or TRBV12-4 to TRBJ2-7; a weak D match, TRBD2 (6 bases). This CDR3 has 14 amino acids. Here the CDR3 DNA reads TGCGCCAGCAGCTTGGGCGGTAGCGGCTACGAGCAGTACTTC. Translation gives CASSLGGSGYEQYF.

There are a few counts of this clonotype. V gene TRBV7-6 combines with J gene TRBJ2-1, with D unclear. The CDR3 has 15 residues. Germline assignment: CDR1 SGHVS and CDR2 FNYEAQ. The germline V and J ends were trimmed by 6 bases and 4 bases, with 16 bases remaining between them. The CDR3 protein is CASSHPAYSYNEQFF. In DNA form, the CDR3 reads TGTGCCAGCAGTCATCCGGCTTACTCTTACAATGAGCAGTTCTTC.

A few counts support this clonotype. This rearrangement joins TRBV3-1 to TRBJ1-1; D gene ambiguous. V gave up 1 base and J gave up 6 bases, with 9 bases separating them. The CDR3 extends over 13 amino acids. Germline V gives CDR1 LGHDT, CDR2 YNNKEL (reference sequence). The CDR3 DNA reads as TGTGCCAGCAGCCAAGTAGGGTGGGCTGAAGCTTTCTTT. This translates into CASSQVGWAEAFF.

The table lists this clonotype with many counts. The CDR3 DNA follows: TGCGCCAGCAGCTTAGTGGGACTAGCGGGTTATGAGCAGTTCTTC. This gives the protein CASSLVGLAGYEQFF. The chain joins TRBV5-1 to TRBJ2-1; the match to TRBD2 covers 12 bases. Trimming took 2 bases from V and 8 from J; bases not matched to a gene: 5. The length of the CDR3 is 15 residues. Germline CDR1 SGHRS, CDR2 YFSETQ.

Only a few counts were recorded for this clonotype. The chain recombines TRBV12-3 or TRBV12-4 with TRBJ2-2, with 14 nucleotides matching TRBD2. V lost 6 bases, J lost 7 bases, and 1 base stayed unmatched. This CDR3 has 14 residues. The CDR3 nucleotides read TGTGCCAGCAGGGGACTAGCGGGAGTCGGGGAGCTGTTTTTT. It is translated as CASRGLAGVGELFF.

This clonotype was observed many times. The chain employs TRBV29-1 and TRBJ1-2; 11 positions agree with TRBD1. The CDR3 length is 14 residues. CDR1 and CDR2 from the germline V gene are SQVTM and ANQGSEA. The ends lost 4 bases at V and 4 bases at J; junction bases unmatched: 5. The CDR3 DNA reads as TGCAGCGTTGTGGACAGGGGGCAGGGCTATGGCTACACCTTC. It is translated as CSVVDRGQGYGYTF.

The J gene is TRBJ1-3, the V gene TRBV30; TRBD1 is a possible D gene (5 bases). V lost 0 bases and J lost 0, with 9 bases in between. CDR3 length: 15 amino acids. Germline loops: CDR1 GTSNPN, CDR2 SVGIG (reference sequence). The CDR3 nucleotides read TGTGCCTGGAGTGTACCGACAGTCTCTGGAAACACCATATATTTT. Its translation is CAWSVPTVSGNTIYF.

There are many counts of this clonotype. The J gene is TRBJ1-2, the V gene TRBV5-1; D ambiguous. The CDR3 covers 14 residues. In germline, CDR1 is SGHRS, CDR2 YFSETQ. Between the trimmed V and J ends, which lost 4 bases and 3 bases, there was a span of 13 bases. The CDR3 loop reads CASSPNGVYYGYTF. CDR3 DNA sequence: TGCGCCAGCAGCCCCAACGGGGTCTACTATGGCTACACCTTC.

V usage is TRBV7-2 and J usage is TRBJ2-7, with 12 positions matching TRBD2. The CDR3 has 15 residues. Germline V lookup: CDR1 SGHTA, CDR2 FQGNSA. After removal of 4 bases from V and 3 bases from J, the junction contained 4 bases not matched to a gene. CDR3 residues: CASSSGLAGIYEQYF. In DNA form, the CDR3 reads TGTGCCAGCAGCTCAGGACTAGCGGGGATCTACGAGCAGTACTTC.

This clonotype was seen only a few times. This CDR3 reads CASAPTSGGALAKNIQYF. DNA for the CDR3: TGCGCCAGCGCCCCGACTAGCGGAGGGGCTCTAGCCAAAAACATTCAGTACTTC. The rearrangement joins TRBV5-1 to TRBJ2-4; TRBD2 agrees at 9 bases. This CDR3 comprises 18 residues. CDR1 SGHRS and CDR2 YFSETQ come from the germline V gene. With V trimmed by 7 bases and J by 0 bases, 14 bases remained unmatched. Full variable domain (remainder filled in from reference TRBV5-1 and TRBJ2-4): KAGVTQTPRYLIKTRGQQVTLSCSPISGHRSVSWYQQTPGQGLQFLFEYFSETQRNKGNFPGRFSGRQFSNSRSEMNVSTLELGDSALYLCASAPTSGGALAKNIQYFGAGTRLSVL.

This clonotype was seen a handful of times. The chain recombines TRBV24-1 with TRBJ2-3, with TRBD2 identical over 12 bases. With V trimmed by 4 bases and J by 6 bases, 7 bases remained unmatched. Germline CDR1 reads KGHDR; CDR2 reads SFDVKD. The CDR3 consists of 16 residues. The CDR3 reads CATSDGGLAGTDTQYF. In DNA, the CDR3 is TGTGCCACCAGTGACGGCGGACTAGCGGGAACGGATACGCAGTATTTT.

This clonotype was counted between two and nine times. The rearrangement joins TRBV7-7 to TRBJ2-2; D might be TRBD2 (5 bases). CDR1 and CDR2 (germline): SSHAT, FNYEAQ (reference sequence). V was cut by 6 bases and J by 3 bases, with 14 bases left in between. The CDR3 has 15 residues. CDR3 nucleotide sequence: TGTGCCAGCAGAAAAAGGGAGTTGGACACCGGGGAGCTGTTTTTT. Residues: CASRKRELDTGELFF.

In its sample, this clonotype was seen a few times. CDR3 sequence (DNA): TGTGCCAGCAGTCCGTCCCGGGACAGGGCCTACGAGCAGTACTTC. It codes for CASSPSRDRAYEQYF. The chain joins TRBV28 to TRBJ2-7, with TRBD1 identical over 9 bases. CDR3 length equals 15 residues. In germline, CDR1 is MDHEN, CDR2 SYDVKM. V dropped 5 bases and J dropped 2; count of bases not matched to a gene: 7. The variable domain in full, completed from reference TRBV28 and TRBJ2-7, reads DVKVTQSSRYLVKRTGEKVFLECVQDMDHENMFWYRQDPGLGLRLIYFSYDVKMKEKGDIPEGYSVSREKKERFSLILESASTNQTSMYLCASSPSRDRAYEQYFGPGTRLTVT.

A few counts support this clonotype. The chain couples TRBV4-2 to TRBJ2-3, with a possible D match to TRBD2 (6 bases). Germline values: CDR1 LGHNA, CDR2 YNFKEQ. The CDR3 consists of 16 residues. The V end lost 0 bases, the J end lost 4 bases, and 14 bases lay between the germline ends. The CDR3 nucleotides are TGTGCCAGCAGCCAAGATACCCTACGGAGGGCAGATACGCAGTATTTT. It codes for CASSQDTLRRADTQYF.

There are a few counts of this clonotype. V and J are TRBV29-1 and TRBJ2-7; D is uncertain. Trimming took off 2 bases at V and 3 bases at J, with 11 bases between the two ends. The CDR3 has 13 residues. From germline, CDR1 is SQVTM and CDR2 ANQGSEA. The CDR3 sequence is CSVETPLRYEQYF. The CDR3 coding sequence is TGCAGCGTTGAAACCCCTCTCCGCTACGAGCAGTACTTC.

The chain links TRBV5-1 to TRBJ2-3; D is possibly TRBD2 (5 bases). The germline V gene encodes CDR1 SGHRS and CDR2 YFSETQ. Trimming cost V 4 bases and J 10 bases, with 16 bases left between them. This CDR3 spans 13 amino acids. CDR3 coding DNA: TGCGCCAGCAGCACCCCTCCCAGGACTGCGCAGTATTTT. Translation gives CASSTPPRTAQYF.

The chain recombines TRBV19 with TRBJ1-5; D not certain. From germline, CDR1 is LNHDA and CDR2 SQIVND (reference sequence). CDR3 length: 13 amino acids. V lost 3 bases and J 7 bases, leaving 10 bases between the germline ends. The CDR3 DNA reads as TGTGCCAGTAGTATCCCAGTCGGGCAGCCCCAGCATTTT. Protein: CASSIPVGQPQHF. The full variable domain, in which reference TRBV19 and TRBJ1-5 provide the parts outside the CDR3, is DGGITQSPKYLFRKEGQNVTLSCEQNLNHDAMYWYRQDPGQGLRLIYYSQIVNDFQKGDIAEGYSVSREKKESFPLTVTSAQKNPTAFYLCASSIPVGQPQHFGDGTRLSIL.

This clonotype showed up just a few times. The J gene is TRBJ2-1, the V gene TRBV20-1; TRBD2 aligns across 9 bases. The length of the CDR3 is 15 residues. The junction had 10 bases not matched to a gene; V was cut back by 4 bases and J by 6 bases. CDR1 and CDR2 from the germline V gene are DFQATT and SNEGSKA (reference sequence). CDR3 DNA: TGCAGTGCTACCCAGAAGATAGCGGGAGTCAATGAGCAGTTCTTC. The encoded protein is CSATQKIAGVNEQFF.

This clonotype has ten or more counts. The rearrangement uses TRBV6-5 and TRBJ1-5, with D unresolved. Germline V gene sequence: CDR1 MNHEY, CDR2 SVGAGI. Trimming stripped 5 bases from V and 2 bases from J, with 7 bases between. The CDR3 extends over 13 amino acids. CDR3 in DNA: TGTGCCAGCAGTAGGGAGGGCAATCAGCCCCAGCATTTT. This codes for CASSREGNQPQHF.

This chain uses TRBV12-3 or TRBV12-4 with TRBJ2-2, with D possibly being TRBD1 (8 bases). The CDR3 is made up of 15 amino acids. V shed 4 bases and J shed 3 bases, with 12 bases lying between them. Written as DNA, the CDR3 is TGTGCCAGCAGTTACAGGGGGGGAGACACCGGGGAGCTGTTTTTT. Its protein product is CASSYRGGDTGELFF.

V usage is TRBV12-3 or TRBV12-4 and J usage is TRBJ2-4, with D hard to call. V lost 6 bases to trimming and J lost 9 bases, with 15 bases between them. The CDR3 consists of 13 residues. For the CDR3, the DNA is TGTGCCAGCAGGTCGCCCCCCTGGGGCATTCAGTACTTC. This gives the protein CASRSPPWGIQYF.

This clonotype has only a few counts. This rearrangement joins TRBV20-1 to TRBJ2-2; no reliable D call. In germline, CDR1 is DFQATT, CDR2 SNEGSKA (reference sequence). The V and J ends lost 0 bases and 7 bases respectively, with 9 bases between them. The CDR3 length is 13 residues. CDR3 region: CSARDGNIGELFF. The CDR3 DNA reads TGCAGTGCTAGAGACGGAAATATCGGGGAGCTGTTTTTT.

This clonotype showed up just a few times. DNA for the CDR3: TGTGCCAGCAGTCCCCCAACCCTGGGGCTAGAAGATACGCAGTATTTT. It yields the protein CASSPPTLGLEDTQYF. J is TRBJ2-3 and V is TRBV6-1; tentative D call: TRBD1 (5 bases). Trimming took 5 bases from V and 5 from J, leaving 20 bases between them. Looked up from germline, CDR1 is MNHNS and CDR2 is SASEGT. This CDR3 comprises 16 residues.

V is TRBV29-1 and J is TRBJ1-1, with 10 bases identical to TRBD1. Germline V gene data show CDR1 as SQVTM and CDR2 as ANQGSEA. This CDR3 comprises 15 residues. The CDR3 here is CSAHGTGDTRTEAFF. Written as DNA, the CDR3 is TGCAGTGCCCATGGGACAGGGGATACTCGAACTGAAGCTTTCTTT. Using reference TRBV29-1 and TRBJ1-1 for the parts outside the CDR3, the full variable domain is SAVISQKPSRDICQRGTSLTIQCQVDSQVTMMFWYRQQPGQSLTLIATANQGSEATYESGFVIDKFPISRPNLTFSTLTVSNMSPEDSSIYLCSAHGTGDTRTEAFFGQGTRLTVV.